These 10 T cell receptor beta chains were sequenced from one sample in a study of shared clonotypes between healthy human individuals (TCRdb year 2020). CD8 naive samples were obtained by positive selection for CCR7 among CD45RO-negative cells, yielding a CD45RA+CCR7+ population from which TemRA cells were excluded. Libraries were prepared through the immunoSEQ multiplex PCR assay. TCRdb took this table from immuneACCESS and kept in-frame rearrangements with V and J called. Such tables lack part of the clones; where checked against another copy, unresolved V genes explain under half of the gap, and the rest is unexplained. In all, the sample holds 750,000 to 1,000,000 clones, and 80% to 95% of those were seen once. The ten largest clones capture 24% of the sample. Sequences were obtained from naive CD8+ T cells sorted from blood. What the cell subset or site label conveys for this sample: CD45RA+CCR7+. Receptors originate from a man aged 30 to 39 in good health.

The rearrangement uses TRBV27 and TRBJ2-1; D unclear. CDR1 and CDR2 from the germline V gene are MNHEY and SMNVEV (reference sequence). This CDR3 is 13 amino acids long. Trimming pared 7 bases from V and 10 bases from J, leaving 17 bases between. The CDR3 sequence is CASKQVDVGEQFF. The CDR3 DNA follows: TGTGCCAGCAAGCAGGTTGATGTCGGCGAGCAGTTCTTC.

This chain connects TRBV10-3 to TRBJ2-5; TRBD1 agrees at 8 bases. The germline gives CDR1 ENHRY, CDR2 SYGVKD. This CDR3 contains 15 residues. The ends lost 2 bases at V and 5 bases at J; junction bases unmatched: 7. CDR3 sequence (DNA): TGTGCCATCAGTGAGCCGGAGACAGGGGAGGAGACCCAGTACTTC. The encoded protein is CAISEPETGEETQYF.

The V and J genes are TRBV13 and TRBJ2-2; D is uncertain. CDR3 length: 12 residues. From germline, CDR1 is PRHDT and CDR2 FYEKMQ (reference sequence). V was pared by 4 bases and J by 7 bases, with 7 bases between. This CDR3 is CASSSEGGELFF. The CDR3 coding sequence is TGTGCCAGCAGCTCAGAAGGCGGGGAGCTGTTTTTT.

The V call is TRBV4-1, the J call TRBJ1-2, with TRBD1 as a possible D gene (5 bases). Germline CDR1 reads MGHRA; CDR2 reads YSYEKL. The CDR3 runs 16 residues. The ends were cut back, 2 bases at V and 6 bases at J, with 19 bases in the middle. CDR3 bases: TGCGCCAGCAGCCAACATCTCCAGGGAGGGGATCATGGCTACACCTTC. The encoded protein is CASSQHLQGGDHGYTF.

The J gene is TRBJ1-4, the V gene TRBV28; D is undetermined. From germline, CDR1 is MDHEN and CDR2 SYDVKM. With 4 bases removed from V and 3 bases from J, the gap between germline ends came to 6 bases. This CDR3 is built from 13 residues. The CDR3 loop reads CASSSGSNEKLFF. The CDR3 nucleotides are TGTGCCAGCAGTTCAGGATCTAATGAAAAACTGTTTTTT.

This chain uses TRBV5-4 with TRBJ2-7; the match to TRBD2 covers 9 bases. The germline V gene encodes CDR1 SGHNT and CDR2 YYREEE (reference sequence). With 2 bases clipped from V and 0 bases from J, the junction kept 9 bases outside the gene matches. This CDR3 has 17 amino acids. The CDR3: CASSFGKKTSGSYEQYF. The CDR3 DNA follows: TGTGCCAGCAGCTTTGGTAAGAAGACTAGCGGCTCCTACGAGCAGTACTTC. The full variable domain, its missing parts supplied by reference TRBV5-4 and TRBJ2-7, is ETGVTQSPTHLIKTRGQQVTLRCSSQSGHNTVSWYQQALGQGPQFIFQYYREEENGRGNFPPRFSGLQFPNYSSELNVNALELDDSALYLCASSFGKKTSGSYEQYFGPGTRLTVT.

With respect to this clone: A far bigger clonotype differs at one base, so this is likely a read error. The chain is built from TRBV6-1 and TRBJ2-7; no clear D gene. Trimming took 5 bases from V and 3 from J, leaving 5 bases between them. This CDR3 spans 11 amino acids. The germline V gene encodes CDR1 MNHNS and CDR2 SASEGT. The chain's CDR3 is CASSIYYEQYF. The CDR3, as DNA: TGTGCCAGCAGTATATACTACGAGCAGTACTTC.

As for this clone: Other DNA variants within this sample encode the same CDR3. This chain links TRBV19 with TRBJ1-5, with D uncertain. The CDR3 consists of 15 residues. Trimming took 1 base from V and 0 from J, leaving 7 bases between them. The germline V gene encodes CDR1 LNHDA and CDR2 SQIVND (reference sequence). The CDR3 DNA is TGTGCCAGTAGTATAGCAGAATATAGCAATCAGCCCCAGCATTTT. Protein product: CASSIAEYSNQPQHF.

The gene calls are TRBV7-2 and TRBJ2-1, with TRBD2 matching 11 bases. Looked up from germline, CDR1 is SGHTA and CDR2 is FQGNSA. The CDR3 totals 19 residues. After removal of 2 bases from V and 2 bases from J, the junction contained 11 bases not matched to a gene. The chain's CDR3 is CASSLLGLAAGATYNEQFF. The CDR3 coding sequence is TGTGCCAGCAGCTTACTGGGACTAGCGGCGGGCGCCACCTACAATGAGCAGTTCTTC.

The chain carries TRBV7-3 and TRBJ2-1; maybe TRBD2 (6 bases). The CDR3 is 15 residues long. V was pared by 3 bases and J by 8 bases, with 17 bases between. CDR1 and CDR2 (germline): SGHTA, FQGTGA. For the CDR3, the DNA is TGTGCCAGCAGCTTCGGGGCGGGGCCGAGCTATGAGCAGTTCTTC. Its protein product is CASSFGAGPSYEQFF.